This T cell receptor (beta chain) was recovered during a study of blood T cell repertoires in COVID-19. At the level of the study: There were acute and convalescent COVID-19 samples, and they came from the United States, Italy and Spain. PBMCs, B-cell-depleted T cells, or T cells were the source of the cDNA or gDNA that made up the material.

CDR1 SGHRS and CDR2 YFSETQ come from the germline V gene. CDR3 length: 14 amino acids. Trimming cost V 7 bases and J 4 bases; bases outside gene matches: 10. The method was immunoSEQ multiplex PCR; TCRdb's version includes in-frame clones alone and lacks a portion of them. Of 300,000 or so clones listed, 87% are singletons. Symptom resolution, clearance, or two negative PCRs marked the recovered donors of Cohort 3. This TCR came from a young woman who had recovered from COVID-19. Sequencing was done on a sample of PBMCs or T cells enriched from blood (not recorded which). The rearrangement joins TRBV5-1 to TRBJ1-2, with 7 bases fitting TRBD1. The DNA of the CDR3 is TGCGCCAGCGGCCCCGGGGACAGAAGCTATGGCTACACCTTC. It codes for CASGPGDRSYGYTF.